This record looks at one T cell receptor (beta chain) sequence and its context. Its antigen is unknown. Each diagnosis was grounded in clinical symptoms, serum thyroxine and TRAb, thyroid ultrasound, and orbital computed tomography. Fresh peripheral blood, around 11 ml of it, supplied the PBMCs. These data are taken from a study of T cells in Graves' hyperthyroidism and ophthalmopathy. For the study at large: Peripheral blood draws took place at initial diagnosis, ahead of any treatment. Findings and caveats of the study: Most thyroid clonotypes that were expanded above 0.001 also turned up in blood.

RNA transcripts gave rise to amplified TCR beta CDR3 regions. The HTBI primer set served for first-round RT-PCR of the TCR CDR3. TCRdb called the multiplex PCR reads again in MiXCR, with one record for every CDR3 protein. The sample records roughly 500,000 distinct CDR3 sequences, about 16% being singletons. Trimming removed 5 bases at V and 2 bases at J, with 7 bases between. The CDR3 runs to 12 residues. Per the germline V gene, CDR1 is MNHNS and CDR2 is SASEGT. The gene calls are TRBV6-1 and TRBJ2-7, with no clear D. The sequenced sample was blood. This sequence was found in a woman under 40 with Graves' ophthalmopathy. The CDR3 region has the DNA TGTGCCAGCAGTTATTGGGCCTACGAGCAGTACTTC. Translated, it gives CASSYWAYEQYF.